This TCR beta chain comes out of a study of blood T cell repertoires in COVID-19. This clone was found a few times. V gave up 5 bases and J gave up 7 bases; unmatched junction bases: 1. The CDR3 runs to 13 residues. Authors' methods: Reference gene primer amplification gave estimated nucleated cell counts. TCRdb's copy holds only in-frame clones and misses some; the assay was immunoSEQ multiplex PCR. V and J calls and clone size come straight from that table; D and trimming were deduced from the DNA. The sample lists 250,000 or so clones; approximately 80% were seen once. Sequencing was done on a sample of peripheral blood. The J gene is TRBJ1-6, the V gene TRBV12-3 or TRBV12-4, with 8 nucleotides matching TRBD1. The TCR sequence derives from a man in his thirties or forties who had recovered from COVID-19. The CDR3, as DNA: TGTGCCAGCAGTACAGGGGGGAATTCACCCCTCCACTTT. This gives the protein CASSTGGNSPLHF.